Listed below are T cell receptor beta chains from one sample, sequenced in a study of cytomegalovirus exposure and HLA in healthy donors. Only in-frame clones appear in the TCRdb table, and some are missing; sequencing was by immunoSEQ multiplex PCR. The profile shows roughly 80,000 clones, about three quarters of them singletons. The source material was PBMCs. These receptors originate from a man aged 50 to 60 in good health and CMV-seropositive. CDR3s include the opening cysteine and the closing phenylalanine or tryptophan. D genes are given only for firm matches. The size of a clone is reported for some rows only, either as once, few or many, or as a class for expanded clones.

D	V	size	length	J	CDR3	DNA
-	TRBV6-6	few	13	TRBJ1-5	CASRGGGGQPQHF	TGTGCCAGTAGGGGGGGAGGAGGTCAGCCCCAGCATTTT
TRBD1	TRBV30	-	14	TRBJ1-1	CAWRIGQGWAEAFF	TGTGCCTGGCGAATCGGACAGGGCTGGGCTGAAGCTTTCTTT
TRBD2	TRBV19	-	15	TRBJ2-7	CASSIGPGGIYEQYF	TGTGCCAGTAGTATAGGTCCGGGAGGGATCTACGAGCAGTACTTC
TRBD1	TRBV25-1	-	15	TRBJ2-4	CASSVGQGAGNIQYF	TGTGCCAGCAGCGTGGGACAGGGAGCCGGAAACATTCAGTACTTC
TRBD2	TRBV18	few	15	TRBJ2-1	CATVAGRAFDNEQFF	TGTGCCACCGTAGCCGGGAGGGCCTTCGACAATGAGCAGTTCTTC
TRBD2	TRBV7-9	-	14	TRBJ2-3	CSSSLSGRADTQYF	TGTTCCAGCAGCCTCAGCGGGAGGGCAGATACGCAGTATTTT
TRBD1	TRBV25-1	-	15	TRBJ2-5	CASSAGTGPQETQYF	TGTGCCAGCAGTGCAGGGACAGGTCCCCAAGAGACCCAGTACTTC
TRBD1	TRBV7-2	-	13	TRBJ2-5	CASNRGRGETQYF	TGTGCCAGCAACAGGGGCCGGGGTGAGACCCAGTACTTC
-	TRBV4-1	-	14	TRBJ2-7	CASSHVLANYEQYF	TGCGCCAGCAGCCACGTACTAGCTAACTACGAGCAGTACTTC
TRBD2	TRBV4-1	-	16	TRBJ2-7	CASSQAPSGSSYEQYF	TGCGCCAGCAGCCAAGCGCCTAGCGGTTCCTCCTACGAGCAGTACTTC
TRBD2	TRBV18	-	15	TRBJ2-4	CASSPKSSGRDIQYF	TGTGCCAGCTCACCAAAGTCCAGCGGGAGAGACATTCAGTACTTC
-	TRBV19	-	15	TRBJ1-5	CASILSARTDQPQHF	TGTGCCAGTATCCTTTCTGCGCGAACGGATCAGCCCCAGCATTTT
TRBD1	TRBV29-1	-	14	TRBJ2-5	CSVEAPGQGGTQYF	TGCAGCGTTGAAGCCCCGGGACAGGGGGGGACCCAGTACTTC
TRBD1	TRBV7-2	-	15	TRBJ1-5	CASSLVGDRPQPQHF	TGTGCCAGCAGCTTAGTTGGGGACAGACCACAGCCCCAGCATTTT
TRBD2	TRBV2	-	14	TRBJ2-1	CASSRSGRAGEQFF	TGTGCCAGCAGTCGTAGCGGGAGGGCCGGTGAGCAGTTCTTC
-	TRBV9	-	14	TRBJ2-7	CASSGAGTLHEQYF	TGTGCCAGCAGCGGAGCGGGCACACTCCACGAGCAGTACTTC
TRBD1	TRBV6-5	-	15	TRBJ1-4	CASSWTGVLNEKLFF	TGTGCCAGCAGTTGGACAGGGGTCCTCAATGAAAAACTGTTTTTT
TRBD2	TRBV7-2	-	13	TRBJ2-7	CASSVGGSNEQYF	TGTGCCAGCTCGGTCGGCGGGAGCAACGAGCAGTACTTC
-	TRBV5-6	-	15	TRBJ1-5	CASSLRGNGNQPQHF	TGTGCCAGCAGCTTACGAGGAAACGGCAATCAGCCCCAGCATTTT
TRBD1	TRBV7-2	once	13	TRBJ2-7	CASSPDRGYEQYF	TGTGCCAGCAGCCCTGACAGGGGATACGAGCAGTACTTC
TRBD1	TRBV30	-	14	TRBJ2-1	CAWVHRGSYNEQFF	TGTGCCTGGGTACACAGGGGGTCCTACAATGAGCAGTTCTTC
-	TRBV5-1	-	13	TRBJ1-6	CASSLSGSSPLHF	TGCGCCAGCAGCTTGTCAGGATCTTCACCCCTCCACTTT
TRBD2	TRBV7-9	-	18	TRBJ2-3	CSSSLGVAAGVGTDTQYF	TGTTCCAGCAGCTTAGGGGTAGCTGCGGGGGTGGGCACAGATACGCAGTATTTT
TRBD1	TRBV4-2	-	14	TRBJ2-7	CASSQGQGVYEQYF	TGTGCCAGCAGCCAAGGACAGGGGGTCTACGAGCAGTACTTC
-	TRBV11-2	-	14	TRBJ2-3	CASSPRPATDTQYF	TGTGCCAGCAGCCCCCGGCCAGCGACGGATACGCAGTATTTT
TRBD2	TRBV4-3	-	16	TRBJ2-1	CASSPFRLAGLDEQFF	TGCGCCAGCAGCCCATTCAGACTAGCGGGATTAGACGAGCAGTTCTTC
-	TRBV11-3	once	17	TRBJ1-1	CASSLDSQGRGGTEAFF	TGTGCCAGCAGCTTAGATTCGCAGGGGCGCGGTGGTACTGAAGCTTTCTTT
TRBD1	TRBV11-2	-	16	TRBJ2-7	CASSTLVGGQAYEQHF	TGTGCCAGCAGCACACTCGTTGGGGGACAGGCCTACGAGCAGCACTTC
TRBD1	TRBV25-1	once	18	TRBJ2-4	CASSLSRGRNSAKNIQYF	TGTGCCAGCAGTCTTTCCAGGGGGCGGAACTCGGCCAAAAACATTCAGTACTTC
-	TRBV14	-	14	TRBJ1-3	CASSLLHSGNTIYF	TGTGCCAGCAGCCTACTCCACTCTGGAAACACCATATATTTT
TRBD2	TRBV2	-	15	TRBJ2-3	CASSILAGGTDTQYF	TGTGCCAGCAGCATCTTAGCGGGAGGCACAGATACGCAGTATTTT
TRBD1	TRBV5-4	-	17	TRBJ2-2	CASSTGQTQSYTGELFF	TGTGCCAGCAGCACGGGACAGACTCAATCGTACACCGGGGAGCTGTTTTTT
TRBD2	TRBV7-9	-	16	TRBJ2-2	CASSPIAGVFTGELFF	TGTGCCAGCAGCCCTATAGCGGGAGTGTTTACCGGGGAGCTGTTTTTT
TRBD2	TRBV7-7	-	15	TRBJ2-7	CASSLTSGGDYEQYF	TGTGCTAGCAGTCTAACTAGCGGAGGGGACTACGAGCAGTACTTC
TRBD2	TRBV11-2	-	16	TRBJ2-7	CASSARLAGGNYEQYF	TGTGCCAGCAGCGCCCGACTAGCGGGAGGAAACTACGAGCAGTACTTC
TRBD1	TRBV7-2	few	14	TRBJ1-1	CASSPGQGGTEAFF	TGTGCCAGCAGCCCCGGACAGGGAGGCACTGAAGCTTTCTTT
TRBD2	TRBV19	-	14	TRBJ2-7	CASSILAESYEQYF	TGTGCCAGTAGTATACTAGCGGAGTCCTACGAGCAGTACTTC
TRBD2	TRBV25-1	-	18	TRBJ2-3	CASSASTSGTLSTDTQYF	TGTGCCAGCAGTGCATCGACTAGCGGGACCCTTAGCACAGATACGCAGTATTTT
-	TRBV29-1	-	15	TRBJ2-7	CSVPSPQGGSYEQYF	TGCAGCGTTCCTTCCCCCCAGGGGGGATCCTACGAGCAGTACTTC
-	TRBV7-6	-	13	TRBJ1-1	CASSFNLNTEAFF	TGTGCCAGCAGCTTTAACTTGAACACTGAAGCTTTCTTT
-	TRBV9	-	15	TRBJ2-7	CASSVEPYRSYEQYF	TGTGCCAGCAGCGTAGAGCCGTACCGATCCTACGAGCAGTACTTC
-	TRBV2	-	15	TRBJ1-2	CARRGAGAGGRGYTF	TGTGCCAGACGGGGGGCGGGGGCGGGAGGAAGGGGCTACACCTTC
-	TRBV27	-	13	TRBJ2-3	CASYRVDGDTQYF	TGTGCCAGCTATCGAGTTGATGGAGATACGCAGTATTTT
TRBD1	TRBV7-2	-	15	TRBJ2-5	CASSSGQGVWETQYF	TGTGCCAGCAGCTCCGGACAGGGAGTCTGGGAGACCCAGTACTTC
-	TRBV30	few	13	TRBJ1-2	CAWSVRATYGYTF	TGTGCCTGGTCAGTCAGGGCCACCTATGGCTACACCTTC
TRBD1	TRBV7-9	-	16	TRBJ2-2	CASSSGAGTGIGELFF	TGTGCCAGCAGCTCGGGAGCTGGGACAGGGATCGGGGAGCTGTTTTTT
TRBD2	TRBV9	-	18	TRBJ2-3	CASSVGRSRAGVADTQYF	TGTGCCAGCAGCGTTGGACGGTCCCGAGCGGGAGTCGCAGATACGCAGTATTTT
TRBD1	TRBV9	once	15	TRBJ2-5	CASSLDRGKTETQYF	TGTGCCAGCAGCCTGGACAGGGGAAAGACGGAGACCCAGTACTTC
TRBD2	TRBV29-1	few	14	TRBJ2-1	CSVEASGRTNEQFF	TGCAGCGTTGAAGCTAGCGGGAGGACTAATGAGCAGTTCTTC
TRBD2	TRBV7-3	-	15	TRBJ2-3	CASRLSRESTDTQYF	TGTGCCAGCCGTCTATCGCGGGAGAGCACAGATACGCAGTATTTT
-	TRBV6-1	few	14	TRBJ2-5	CASGFTRLQETQYF	TGTGCCAGCGGGTTTACGAGGTTGCAAGAGACCCAGTACTTC